This T cell receptor beta chain was recorded in a study of PD-L1 blockade in urothelial cancer. On the study more broadly: Each participant's history included 0 to 3 prior chemotherapy regimens. After treatment start, blood was analyzed at 3 weeks (second dose) and at 6 weeks.

Time point reported: pretreatment peripheral blood. Study conclusions and caveats: Below-median pretreatment blood TCR clonality was associated with improved progression-free and overall survival.

A note on this clone: Its target is unknown.

Germline CDR1 is MDHEN and CDR2 is SYDVKM. With 11 bases removed from V and 3 bases from J, the gap between germline ends came to 16 bases. The CDR3 is 13 residues long. PCRs were each spiked with synthetic TCR analog templates. Repertoires were generated with immunoSEQ multiplex PCR, while TCRdb's copy carries only in-frame clones and drops some. The sample contains more than 85,000 clones, around 90% of which appear only once. This specimen was PBMCs, taken around atezolizumab (anti-PD-L1) treatment. The gene calls are TRBV28 and TRBJ1-1; a possible D gene is TRBD1 (5 bases). This clonotype originated in a man aged 60 to 69 with urothelial cancer. The CDR3 loop reads CASGRQPHTEAFF. The CDR3 DNA follows: TGTGCCTCAGGACGACAGCCTCACACTGAAGCTTTCTTT.